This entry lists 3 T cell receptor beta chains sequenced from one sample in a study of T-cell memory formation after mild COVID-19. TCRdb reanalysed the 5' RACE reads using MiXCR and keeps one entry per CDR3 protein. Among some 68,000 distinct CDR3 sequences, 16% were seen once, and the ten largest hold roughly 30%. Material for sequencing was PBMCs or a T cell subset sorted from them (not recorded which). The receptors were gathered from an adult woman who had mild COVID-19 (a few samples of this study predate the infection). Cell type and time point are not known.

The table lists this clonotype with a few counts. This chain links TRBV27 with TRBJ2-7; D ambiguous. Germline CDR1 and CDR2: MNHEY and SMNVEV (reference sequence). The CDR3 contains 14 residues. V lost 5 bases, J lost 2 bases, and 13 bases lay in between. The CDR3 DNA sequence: TGTGCCAGCAGTCCACAACTGGGGACCTACGAGCAGTACTTC. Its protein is CASSPQLGTYEQYF.

The CDR3 reads CASSLGRNYGYTF. CDR3 bases: TGTGCCAGCAGTTTAGGGCGGAACTATGGCTACACCTTC. This sequence joins TRBV27 and TRBJ1-2; D is uncertain. The CDR3 is made up of 13 amino acids. Germline V gene sequence: CDR1 MNHEY, CDR2 SMNVEV (reference sequence). Trimming pared 2 bases from V and 2 bases from J, leaving 6 bases between.

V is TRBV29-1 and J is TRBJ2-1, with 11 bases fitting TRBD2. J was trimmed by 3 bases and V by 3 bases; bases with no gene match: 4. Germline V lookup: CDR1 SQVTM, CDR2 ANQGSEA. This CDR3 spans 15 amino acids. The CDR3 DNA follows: TGCAGCGTTGAGAGGACTAGCGGGCTCTACAATGAGCAGTTCTTC. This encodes CSVERTSGLYNEQFF.